The rows below give T cell receptor beta chains drawn from one sample of a study of CD8 T cells in ankylosing spondylitis. TCRdb recomputed calls from the 5' RACE reads with MiXCR, one row per CDR3 protein. The sample has a few hundred thousand distinct CDR3 sequences, about 13% seen once. Sequenced: blood, either unsorted or a sorted T cell fraction (not recorded which). These receptors were collected from a male donor with ankylosing spondylitis. Both conserved end residues are part of each CDR3. The order of the fields is clone size, CDR3 length, D gene, J gene, V gene, CDR3 protein, CDR3 DNA. D genes are given only for firm matches. Part of the rows lack a size; the others show once, few, many or a class for expanded clones.

clone size: -
CDR3 length: 14
D gene: TRBD1
J gene: TRBJ1-1
V gene: TRBV18
CDR3 protein: CASSLTGQGDEAFF
CDR3 DNA: TGTGCCAGCTCACTCACGGGACAGGGAGACGAAGCTTTCTTT

clone size: -
CDR3 length: 15
D gene: TRBD2
J gene: TRBJ2-1
V gene: TRBV7-9
CDR3 protein: CASSLVGSGYGEQFF
CDR3 DNA: TGTGCCAGCAGCTTAGTAGGTAGCGGGTATGGAGAGCAGTTCTTC

clone size: -
CDR3 length: 15
D gene: TRBD1
J gene: TRBJ1-1
V gene: TRBV3-1
CDR3 protein: CASSPGQGIDTEAFF
CDR3 DNA: TGTGCCAGCAGCCCGGGACAGGGGATCGACACTGAAGCTTTCTTT

clone size: -
CDR3 length: 17
D gene: -
J gene: TRBJ2-1
V gene: TRBV24-1
CDR3 protein: CATSDPKVRGSYNEQFF
CDR3 DNA: TGTGCCACCAGTGATCCAAAGGTGCGCGGCTCCTACAATGAGCAGTTCTTC

clone size: few
CDR3 length: 15
D gene: TRBD1
J gene: TRBJ1-4
V gene: TRBV4-1
CDR3 protein: CASSQSGTADEKLFF
CDR3 DNA: TGCGCCAGCAGCCAATCCGGGACAGCGGACGAAAAACTGTTTTTT

clone size: few
CDR3 length: 13
D gene: -
J gene: TRBJ1-1
V gene: TRBV11-3
CDR3 protein: CASSSPPGVKAFF
CDR3 DNA: TGTGCCAGCAGCTCACCCCCAGGGGTTAAAGCTTTCTTT

clone size: -
CDR3 length: 16
D gene: TRBD2
J gene: TRBJ2-5
V gene: TRBV5-1
CDR3 protein: CASSPGPAGGEETQYF
CDR3 DNA: TGCGCCAGCAGCCCGGGACCAGCGGGAGGGGAGGAGACCCAGTACTTC

clone size: -
CDR3 length: 16
D gene: TRBD2
J gene: TRBJ2-3
V gene: TRBV12-3/TRBV12-4
CDR3 protein: CASSFPVAGGPDTQYF
CDR3 DNA: TGTGCCAGCAGTTTTCCCGTCGCGGGGGGGCCAGATACGCAGTATTTT

clone size: -
CDR3 length: 13
D gene: TRBD1
J gene: TRBJ1-1
V gene: TRBV29-1
CDR3 protein: CSFGTGGRTEAFF
CDR3 DNA: TGCAGCTTCGGGACAGGGGGCAGGACTGAAGCTTTCTTT

clone size: -
CDR3 length: 14
D gene: -
J gene: TRBJ2-7
V gene: TRBV7-9
CDR3 protein: CASSLLAESYEQYF
CDR3 DNA: TGTGCCAGCAGCTTGTTAGCGGAGTCCTACGAGCAGTACTTC

clone size: -
CDR3 length: 18
D gene: TRBD2
J gene: TRBJ2-3
V gene: TRBV12-3/TRBV12-4
CDR3 protein: CASRKGLAGGQNEDTQYF
CDR3 DNA: TGTGCCAGCCGAAAGGGACTAGCGGGAGGGCAAAATGAAGATACGCAGTATTTT

clone size: -
CDR3 length: 15
D gene: -
J gene: TRBJ2-5
V gene: TRBV6-1
CDR3 protein: CASSPKQAFGETQYF
CDR3 DNA: TGTGCCAGCAGTCCGAAACAAGCGTTCGGGGAGACCCAGTACTTC

clone size: -
CDR3 length: 15
D gene: TRBD2
J gene: TRBJ2-2
V gene: TRBV3-1
CDR3 protein: CASSQRLAVAGELFF
CDR3 DNA: TGTGCCAGCAGTCAGAGACTAGCGGTAGCCGGGGAGCTGTTTTTT

clone size: -
CDR3 length: 13
D gene: -
J gene: TRBJ1-6
V gene: TRBV18
CDR3 protein: CASSPALGSPIHF
CDR3 DNA: TGTGCCAGCTCACCAGCTTTAGGTTCACCCATCCACTTT

clone size: few
CDR3 length: 15
D gene: -
J gene: TRBJ2-3
V gene: TRBV24-1
CDR3 protein: CATNHPGQRTDTQYF
CDR3 DNA: TGTGCCACCAATCATCCGGGACAACGCACAGATACGCAGTATTTT

clone size: -
CDR3 length: 15
D gene: TRBD2
J gene: TRBJ2-4
V gene: TRBV18
CDR3 protein: CASSLAGGSKNIQYF
CDR3 DNA: TGTGCCAGCTCTCTAGCGGGAGGGAGCAAAAACATTCAGTACTTC

clone size: -
CDR3 length: 16
D gene: TRBD2
J gene: TRBJ2-5
V gene: TRBV20-1
CDR3 protein: CSARDPSPGGRETQYF
CDR3 DNA: TGCAGTGCTAGAGATCCCTCCCCGGGAGGGAGAGAGACCCAGTACTTC

clone size: -
CDR3 length: 15
D gene: TRBD1
J gene: TRBJ1-2
V gene: TRBV7-8
CDR3 protein: CASSLNRDSLYGYTF
CDR3 DNA: TGTGCCAGCAGCTTGAACCGGGACAGTCTCTATGGCTACACCTTC

clone size: few
CDR3 length: 15
D gene: -
J gene: TRBJ1-6
V gene: TRBV7-2
CDR3 protein: CASSRTQGGNSPLHF
CDR3 DNA: TGTGCCAGCAGTCGTACCCAGGGTGGAAATTCACCCCTCCACTTT

clone size: few
CDR3 length: 15
D gene: TRBD1
J gene: TRBJ2-2
V gene: TRBV6-1
CDR3 protein: CASSTGQTNTGELFF
CDR3 DNA: TGTGCCAGCAGTACGGGACAGACGAACACCGGGGAGCTGTTTTTT

clone size: -
CDR3 length: 13
D gene: -
J gene: TRBJ2-7
V gene: TRBV5-5
CDR3 protein: CASSPLASYEQYF
CDR3 DNA: TGTGCCAGCAGCCCTCTCGCGTCCTACGAGCAGTACTTC

clone size: many
CDR3 length: 14
D gene: -
J gene: TRBJ2-2
V gene: TRBV7-2
CDR3 protein: CASSYQGSDGELFF
CDR3 DNA: TGTGCCAGCAGCTACCAGGGGTCTGACGGGGAGCTGTTTTTT

clone size: few
CDR3 length: 14
D gene: TRBD1
J gene: TRBJ2-1
V gene: TRBV12-3/TRBV12-4
CDR3 protein: CASSYGPVRDRRFF
CDR3 DNA: TGTGCCAGCAGTTACGGGCCCGTCCGGGACAGGCGGTTCTTC

clone size: -
CDR3 length: 17
D gene: -
J gene: TRBJ1-3
V gene: TRBV30
CDR3 protein: CAWSVPGHQYSGNTIYF
CDR3 DNA: TGTGCCTGGAGTGTACCGGGACACCAATACTCTGGAAACACCATATATTTT

clone size: -
CDR3 length: 15
D gene: TRBD1
J gene: TRBJ1-2
V gene: TRBV6-5
CDR3 protein: CASSYGPTGDNGYTF
CDR3 DNA: TGTGCCAGCAGTTACGGGCCCACAGGGGACAATGGCTACACCTTC

clone size: few
CDR3 length: 15
D gene: -
J gene: TRBJ2-1
V gene: TRBV13
CDR3 protein: CASSLDSLPYNEQFF
CDR3 DNA: TGTGCCAGCAGCCTTGACAGTCTGCCCTACAATGAGCAGTTCTTC

clone size: many
CDR3 length: 13
D gene: TRBD1
J gene: TRBJ1-6
V gene: TRBV12-3/TRBV12-4
CDR3 protein: CASRTGNHSPLHF
CDR3 DNA: TGTGCCAGTCGGACAGGGAATCATTCACCCCTCCACTTT

clone size: few
CDR3 length: 15
D gene: TRBD2
J gene: TRBJ2-3
V gene: TRBV5-1
CDR3 protein: CASSLSSGRADTQYF
CDR3 DNA: TGCGCCAGCAGCTTGTCTAGCGGGAGGGCAGATACGCAGTATTTT

clone size: -
CDR3 length: 15
D gene: TRBD1
J gene: TRBJ1-6
V gene: TRBV18
CDR3 protein: CASSNRGLRSSPLHF
CDR3 DNA: TGTGCCAGCTCGAACAGGGGGCTCCGGAGTTCACCCCTCCACTTT